A selection of T cell receptor beta chains follows, all from one sample in a study of T cells after yellow fever vaccination. MiXCR, run by TCRdb on the 5' RACE reads, gives a single entry per CDR3 protein. The sample carries about 630,000 distinct CDR3 sequences, roughly an eighth recorded once. Sequenced material: PBMCs, taken on the day of the yellow fever booster vaccination. The receptors derive from a man aged 30 to 39 who received the YFV17D yellow fever vaccine. CDR3s leave out the opening cysteine and the closing phenylalanine or tryptophan.

v_gene	j_gene	CDR3aa
TRBV7-2	TRBJ1-4	ASSLTGPLVVEKLF
TRBV5-1	TRBJ1-5	ASKMTESSNQPQH
TRBV6-5	TRBJ2-1	ASSYSPLGNNEQF
TRBV7-2	TRBJ1-4	ASSLARAGGKLF
TRBV5-1	TRBJ2-5	ASSSSPGQGRGQY
TRBV6-2/TRBV6-3	TRBJ2-2	ASSYLTSGTNTGELF
TRBV24-1	TRBJ1-2	ATSGTGDPVFRGYT
TRBV19	TRBJ2-3	ASSISGTSSGDTQY
TRBV19	TRBJ2-6	ASSIDRAGANVLT
TRBV20-1	TRBJ2-5	SATYRGETQY
TRBV7-2	TRBJ2-3	ASSLERTGGVNTQY
TRBV7-2	TRBJ2-1	ASSLYSNEQF
TRBV3-1	TRBJ2-2	ASSQVVGELF
TRBV30	TRBJ2-3	AWSLASTDTQY
TRBV7-6	TRBJ2-5	ASSRRDRLGETQY
TRBV20-1	TRBJ1-1	SAPDPGNTEAF
TRBV10-3	TRBJ2-2	AISDIGEGTGELF
TRBV7-2	TRBJ2-5	ASSLSGPAETQY
TRBV29-1	TRBJ1-2	SVEDPGQTYYGYT
TRBV27	TRBJ1-2	ASSSDSRSYGYT
TRBV5-1	TRBJ2-7	ASSGRTGSYEQY
TRBV5-6	TRBJ2-1	ASFMTSGRAVNEQF
TRBV6-5	TRBJ2-7	ASSSQQGPYEQY
TRBV11-3	TRBJ2-2	ASSLDRDSLNTGELF
TRBV4-2	TRBJ1-4	ASSQEWSTNEKLF
TRBV29-1	TRBJ2-3	SANKVGTQY
TRBV4-3	TRBJ2-1	ASSQETGSEQF
TRBV29-1	TRBJ1-1	SVAGTTEGATEAF
TRBV5-5	TRBJ2-7	ASSSEGQGRFYEQY
TRBV11-2	TRBJ2-3	ASSLSGATTDTQY
TRBV5-5	TRBJ2-7	ASSLGAGRGDEQY
TRBV29-1	TRBJ2-5	SVEGSVGEKETQY
TRBV5-6	TRBJ1-2	ASSLAPVYGYT
TRBV20-1	TRBJ1-1	SALRQGSKAF
TRBV18	TRBJ1-1	ASSGVWPEAF
TRBV6-1	TRBJ1-2	ATGRAGRDYGYT
TRBV18	TRBJ2-5	ASSGGLAISGQETQY
TRBV9	TRBJ2-3	ASSGGAGGPDTQY
TRBV6-1	TRBJ2-2	ASEGFPTGELF
TRBV7-8	TRBJ2-1	ASSPVEMRGNEQF
TRBV7-9	TRBJ2-6	ASRQLVAGPGANVLT
TRBV20-1	TRBJ2-5	SARDKASYQETQY
TRBV7-6	TRBJ2-7	ASSLGVLYEQY
TRBV30	TRBJ1-6	AWSVRDRNSPLH
TRBV7-2	TRBJ2-3	ASSLAGGYDTRY
TRBV5-1	TRBJ2-7	ASSSIDRGEQY
TRBV11-2	TRBJ2-3	ASSPGGMASGKSDTQY
TRBV7-2	TRBJ2-3	ASSLLERRGTQY
TRBV27	TRBJ2-7	ASSLGPKQY
TRBV15	TRBJ2-7	ATSGRDDSYEQY
TRBV29-1	TRBJ2-1	SVEPAYQGYEQF
TRBV20-1	TRBJ2-3	SARGTRDTDTQY
TRBV4-1	TRBJ2-2	ASSPQEREGLSTGELF
TRBV7-2	TRBJ1-2	ASSLRLQGRGYT